Given below is one T cell receptor (beta chain) in context. Its target is unknown. These data come from a study of blood T cells in healthy people across ages. CDR1 DFQATT and CDR2 SNEGSKA come from the germline V gene (reference sequence). Trimming cost V 5 bases and J 11 bases, with 19 bases left between them. The CDR3 covers 13 residues. Regarding the study as a whole: Significant beta diversity loss was already apparent by age roughly 44, declining roughly linearly. PBMCs that were unsorted prevented a conclusive naive versus antigen-experienced comparison.

PCR was performed a second time for about 6 to 12 cycles using a sample-barcoded 5' primer and a J-beta primer mix. Per sample, CDR3-containing paired-end reads numbered at least 3 million. In TCRdb, the 5' RACE reads were re-called with MiXCR into one record per CDR3 protein. The repertoire has fewer than 750,000 distinct CDR3 sequences, around 48% of them found once; the top ten carry just under 25%. This TCR was sampled from an elderly man in good health. Sequencing was done on a sample of blood. This chain connects TRBV20-1 to TRBJ2-1, with D perhaps TRBD1 or TRBD2 (5 bases each). Here the CDR3 reads CSAAGTPGRKQFF. The DNA for the CDR3 is TGCAGTGCTGCCGGGACGCCCGGCCGGAAGCAGTTCTTC.